This record covers a single T cell receptor beta chain. Antigen: not known. This sample is part of a study of blood T cells in healthy people across ages. Points from the study as a whole: What prevented conclusive comparison of naive and antigen-experienced cells was that PBMCs were unsorted. Age advanced and TCR beta diversity per million T cells fell, roughly linearly.

A sample-barcoded 5' primer and a J-beta primer mix were used in a second PCR of roughly 7 to 12 cycles. All samples yielded 2.5 million or more CDR3-containing paired-end reads. TCRdb re-called the 5' RACE reads with MiXCR, one entry per CDR3 protein. The profile shows 800,000 or so distinct CDR3 sequences, less than 60% of them singletons. The CDR3 contains 14 residues. The V and J ends lost 2 bases and 0 bases respectively, with 7 bases between them. Germline V lookup: CDR1 SNHLY, CDR2 FYNNEI. Total RNA was extracted at no less than 6 micrograms per sample. The sequencing input was blood. The chain recombines TRBV2 with TRBJ1-2, with a possible D match to TRBD1 (5 bases). The sequence was collected from a man aged 80 or over in good health. The CDR3 here is CASSERGPNYGYTF. The CDR3 region has the DNA TGTGCCAGCAGTGAAAGGGGACCTAACTATGGCTACACCTTC.